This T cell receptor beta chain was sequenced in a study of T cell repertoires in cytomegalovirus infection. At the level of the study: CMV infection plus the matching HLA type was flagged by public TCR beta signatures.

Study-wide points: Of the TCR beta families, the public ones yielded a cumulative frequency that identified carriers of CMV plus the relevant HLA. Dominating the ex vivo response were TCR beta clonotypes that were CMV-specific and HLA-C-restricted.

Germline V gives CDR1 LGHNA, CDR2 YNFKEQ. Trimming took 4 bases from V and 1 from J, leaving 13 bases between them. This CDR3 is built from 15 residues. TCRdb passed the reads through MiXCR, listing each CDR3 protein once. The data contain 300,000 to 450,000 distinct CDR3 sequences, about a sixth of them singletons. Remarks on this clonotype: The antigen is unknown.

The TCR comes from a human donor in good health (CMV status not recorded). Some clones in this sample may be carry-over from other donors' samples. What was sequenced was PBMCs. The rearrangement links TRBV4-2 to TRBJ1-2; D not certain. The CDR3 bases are TGTGCCAGCAGCCCTCGGGCGGTTGATAACTATGGCTACACCTTC. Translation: CASSPRAVDNYGYTF.